The 14 T cell receptor beta chains listed next were all sequenced from one sample in a study of T cell repertoires in cytomegalovirus infection. Their recognized antigens are unknown. TCRdb passed the reads through MiXCR, listing each CDR3 protein once. This sample carries 370,000 or so distinct CDR3 sequences, about a third of them seen once, and the ten largest clones take roughly 13%. Sequenced material: cultured PBMCs, taken from culture after CMV antigen stimulation. These TCRs come from a human donor in good health (CMV status not recorded). Some clones in this sample may be carry-over from other donors' samples.

The chain couples TRBV29-1 to TRBJ1-4, with TRBD1 identical over 7 bases. The CDR3 loop spans 15 amino acids. J gave up 7 bases and V 7 bases, and 15 bases lay outside the gene matches. CDR1 is SQVTM, CDR2 ANQGSEA, per germline. The CDR3 coding sequence is TGCAGCGCCACCTTACCGGGACAGTGGCGTGAAAAACTGTTTTTT. It specifies CSATLPGQWREKLFF.

The chain couples TRBV6-2 or TRBV6-3 to TRBJ1-5; D call uncertain. The V and J ends lost 8 bases and 2 bases respectively, with 13 bases between them. The length of the CDR3 is 14 residues. The germline gives CDR1 MNHEY, CDR2 SVGEGT. The chain's CDR3 is CASVSFMRNQPQHF. CDR3 nucleotide sequence: TGTGCCAGCGTCTCGTTCATGCGCAATCAGCCCCAGCATTTT.

This clonotype was counted between two and nine times. The V gene is TRBV12-3 or TRBV12-4, the J gene TRBJ1-2; 9 bases fit TRBD1. The CDR3 covers 14 residues. V shed 5 bases, J shed 7 bases, and the junction held 8 bases outside the gene matches. The CDR3 protein is CASSHGQGISGYTF. CDR3 DNA sequence: TGTGCCAGCAGTCACGGACAGGGGATCTCTGGCTACACCTTC.

V is TRBV2 and J is TRBJ2-1; D might be TRBD2 (6 bases). Looked up from germline, CDR1 is SNHLY and CDR2 is FYNNEI. CDR3 size: 15 residues. V was trimmed by 4 bases and J by 4 bases, leaving 14 bases between them. The CDR3 DNA reads as TGTGCCAGCAGTGGGTGGATGCGGGGTTACAATGAGCAGTTCTTC. Its translation: CASSGWMRGYNEQFF.

This sequence joins TRBV5-4 and TRBJ2-5; TRBD1 matches 7 bases. Germline V CDR1 and CDR2: SGHNT, YYREEE (reference sequence). The V and J ends lost 4 bases and 1 base, in that order; junction bases with no gene match: 10. This CDR3 is 16 amino acids long. CDR3 DNA: TGTGCCAGCAGCCCGAACAGGGGTAACCCCCAAGAGACCCAGTACTTC. Translated: CASSPNRGNPQETQYF.

This clonotype was recorded only once. The rearrangement joins TRBV28 to TRBJ1-2, with a tentative D call TRBD1 (5 bases). CDR1 and CDR2 (germline): MDHEN, SYDVKM. V dropped 6 bases and J dropped 4 bases, with 12 bases sitting between them. The CDR3 spans 13 residues. CDR3 sequence: CASSSGDSYGYTF. CDR3 in DNA: TGTGCCAGCAGCTCAGGTGACAGCTATGGCTACACCTTC.

V gene TRBV6-2 or TRBV6-3 combines with J gene TRBJ2-1, with 14 bases matching TRBD2. V dropped 6 bases and J dropped 0; count of bases not matched to a gene: 7. Germline V gene sequence: CDR1 MNHEY, CDR2 SVGEGT. The CDR3 loop spans 18 amino acids. The CDR3 bases are TGTGCCAGCAGGCCGGGACTAGCGGGAGTTAGCTCCTACAATGAGCAGTTCTTC. Translated: CASRPGLAGVSSYNEQFF.

This clonotype turned up a few times. The gene calls are TRBV14 and TRBJ2-1; 11 bases are shared with TRBD2. The CDR3 is 18 residues long. CDR1 and CDR2 from the germline V gene are SGHDN and FVKESK. V was clipped by 4 bases and J by 10 bases; unmatched bases: 18. CDR3 protein: CASSRLPGPLAGAGEQFF. For the CDR3, the DNA is TGTGCCAGCAGCCGCCTTCCCGGCCCACTAGCGGGAGCTGGGGAGCAGTTCTTC.

The chain has TRBV5-1 and TRBJ2-7, with D unclear. The CDR3 loop spans 15 amino acids. V was trimmed by 0 bases and J by 3 bases, leaving 13 bases between them. Germline CDR1 reads SGHRS; CDR2 reads YFSETQ. Here the CDR3 reads CASSLEPENRYEQYF. The CDR3 nucleotides are TGCGCCAGCAGCTTGGAACCAGAGAACCGCTACGAGCAGTACTTC.

V and J are TRBV7-8 and TRBJ1-3, with 8 bases identical to TRBD1. J gave up 0 bases and V 5 bases, and 6 bases lay outside the gene matches. Per germline, CDR1 SGHVS and CDR2 FQNEAQ. The CDR3 runs 16 residues. CDR3 sequence reads: CASSPRTGSSGNTIYF. CDR3 DNA sequence: TGTGCCAGCAGCCCCCGGACAGGGAGCTCTGGAAACACCATATATTTT. The full variable domain, its missing parts supplied by reference TRBV7-8 and TRBJ1-3, is GAGVSQSPRYKVAKRGQDVALRCDPISGHVSLFWYQQALGQGPEFLTYFQNEAQLDKSGLPSDRFFAERPEGSVSTLKIQRTQQEDSAVYLCASSPRTGSSGNTIYFGEGSWLTVV.

The chain couples TRBV6-1 to TRBJ1-5, with D tentatively TRBD1 (5 bases). In germline, CDR1 is MNHNS, CDR2 SASEGT. Trimming cost V 3 bases and J 6 bases, with 15 bases left between them. The CDR3 contains 15 residues. The CDR3 region has the DNA TGTGCCAGCAGTGACAGGGCGGTGGTTTTTCAGCCCCAGCATTTT. This codes for CASSDRAVVFQPQHF.

This clonotype has just a few counts. The V and J genes are TRBV7-6 and TRBJ2-7; 9 nucleotides match TRBD2. The J segment lost 7 bases and the V segment lost 5 bases, leaving 21 bases of the junction unmatched. The CDR3 is made up of 18 amino acids. Germline assignment: CDR1 SGHVS and CDR2 FNYEAQ. The CDR3 DNA follows: TGTGCCAGCAGCCTCCGAGCGGGGGTGAGATTAGCGGGAGTGGAGCAGTACTTC. It encodes CASSLRAGVRLAGVEQYF.

The rearrangement links TRBV20-1 to TRBJ2-5; TRBD1 aligns across 8 bases. Trimming removed 4 bases from V and 2 bases from J; junction bases left unmatched: 9. The germline CDR1 and CDR2 sequences are DFQATT and SNEGSKA (reference sequence). The CDR3 has 15 residues. The CDR3 reads CSAIWTGMGQETQYF. CDR3 nucleotide sequence: TGCAGTGCTATATGGACAGGGATGGGTCAAGAGACCCAGTACTTC.

This chain links TRBV24-1 with TRBJ2-3; D is undetermined. Germline V gene lookup returns CDR1 KGHDR and CDR2 SFDVKD. Trimming shortened V by 3 bases and J by 4 bases, and 19 bases separated the two germline ends. The CDR3 is made up of 17 amino acids. CDR3 DNA sequence: TGTGCCACCAGTGATCGCTGGACCGCCCAAAGCGCAGATACGCAGTATTTT. Translating gives CATSDRWTAQSADTQYF.